The rows below give T cell receptor beta chains drawn from one sample of a study of T cell responses to AZD1222 COVID-19 vaccine. TCRdb keeps only in-frame clones here, not all; method: immunoSEQ multiplex PCR. The data show 130,000 or so clones, with approximately 94% seen just once and around 3.1% held by the top ten. Here the sequenced sample was peripheral blood, taken on day 0 of AZD1222 vaccination. Receptor source: an adult in good health. CDR3s include the opening cysteine and the closing phenylalanine or tryptophan. Each record gives: CDR3 DNA, CDR3 protein, J gene, clone size, V gene, D gene. A D gene is named only where the DNA matches it firmly. Size tells how often a clone was seen (once, few, many) or the class of an expanded clone, and some rows leave it out.

TGTGCCAGCTCTGGACAGTCCGTCACCCAGTACTTC,CASSGQSVTQYF,TRBJ2-5,-,TRBV18,-
TGCGCCAGCAGCTTTTTGGGGGCCGATGGCTACACCTTC,CASSFLGADGYTF,TRBJ1-2,once,TRBV5-1,-
TGTGCCAGCAGTTTCCCGGCAGATACGCAGTATTTT,CASSFPADTQYF,TRBJ2-3,-,TRBV12-3/TRBV12-4,-
TGCGCCAGCAGTGAGTACTCCTACAATGAGCAGTTCTTC,CASSEYSYNEQFF,TRBJ2-1,-,TRBV10-1,-
TGCGCCAGCAGCCAAGAAACGGAAAATTCCTACGAGCAGTACTTC,CASSQETENSYEQYF,TRBJ2-7,few,TRBV4-3,-
TGTGCCAGCAGCCCGATGGGGCCAGATACGCAGTATTTT,CASSPMGPDTQYF,TRBJ2-3,-,TRBV5-4,-
TGTGCCAGTGGTGGTTGGACTGAAGCTTTCTTT,CASGGWTEAFF,TRBJ1-1,-,TRBV19,-
TGTGCCAGCTCGCCCATCACAGGGAACTACAATGAGCAGTTCTTC,CASSPITGNYNEQFF,TRBJ2-1,-,TRBV18,-
TGTGCCAGCAGTTTTCTGCGGGCCGAGCAGTACTTC,CASSFLRAEQYF,TRBJ2-7,-,TRBV28,-
TGTGCCAGCTTGAGGGGACTCACAGATACGCAGTATTTT,CASLRGLTDTQYF,TRBJ2-3,once,TRBV6-5,-
TGTGCCAGCAGTGAACCGGGACACCCATCTGGGGCCAACGTCCTGACTTTC,CASSEPGHPSGANVLTF,TRBJ2-6,-,TRBV6-1,-
TGTGCCAGCAGCGCAACCGGGACAGGGGGCTCTTCGGCTTTCTTT,CASSATGTGGSSAFF,TRBJ1-1,-,TRBV7-8,TRBD1
TGCAGCGTTGCCAGGGCCGGAACTGAAGCTTTCTTT,CSVARAGTEAFF,TRBJ1-1,-,TRBV29-1,-
TGTGCCATCAGTGAGTCAGTAGCAGGGAACAATCAGCCCCAGCATTTT,CAISESVAGNNQPQHF,TRBJ1-5,-,TRBV10-3,-
TGTGCCAGCAGCTTGAACCCGGGTGGTGGCTACACCTTC,CASSLNPGGGYTF,TRBJ1-2,-,TRBV5-4,-
TGTGCCAGCAGTGAAAATAGCTCCTACGAGCAGTACTTC,CASSENSSYEQYF,TRBJ2-7,once,TRBV6-1,-
TGTGCCAGCAGTTCGCCCCGGGGGGACATTCAGTACTTC,CASSSPRGDIQYF,TRBJ2-4,-,TRBV28,TRBD2
TGTGCCAGCAGCTTAGAGAGGGTGCAGGTCACCGGGGAGCTGTTTTTT,CASSLERVQVTGELFF,TRBJ2-2,once,TRBV11-2,-
TGTGCCAGTAGTAAAACTAGGTACAGGGGGCTTGATGAAAAACTGTTTTTT,CASSKTRYRGLDEKLFF,TRBJ1-4,-,TRBV19,TRBD1
TGTGCCAGCAGGAATACCGGGACGGTAAGGACTGAAGCTTTCTTT,CASRNTGTVRTEAFF,TRBJ1-1,-,TRBV6-5,-
TGCGCCAGCAGCCAAATCGGCAATGAGCAGTTCTTC,CASSQIGNEQFF,TRBJ2-1,-,TRBV4-1,-
TGTGCCAGTAGTATAGAGGGAACCGAGCAGTACTTC,CASSIEGTEQYF,TRBJ2-7,-,TRBV19,-
TGTGCCAGTAGTATAGGCCCTAGCGGGAGAAGCACCGGGGAGCTGTTTTTT,CASSIGPSGRSTGELFF,TRBJ2-2,-,TRBV19,TRBD2
TGTGCCAGCAGCCCGCCTCCCCGGGACTCTTCGTACAATGAGCAGTTCTTC,CASSPPPRDSSYNEQFF,TRBJ2-1,once,TRBV7-9,-
TGTGCCAGCAGCCGAGTAGGGGGCGAGTTTTACCAGCCCCAGCATTTT,CASSRVGGEFYQPQHF,TRBJ1-5,-,TRBV7-8,TRBD1
TGTGCCAGTATGAACAGGGGGCCAGGAAACACCATATATTTT,CASMNRGPGNTIYF,TRBJ1-3,-,TRBV19,TRBD1
TGTGCCACCAGCAGAGTCATGAACACTGAAGCTTTCTTT,CATSRVMNTEAFF,TRBJ1-1,-,TRBV15,-
TGTGCCAGCAGCTATCTGACAGGGGACACTGAAGCTTTCTTT,CASSYLTGDTEAFF,TRBJ1-1,-,TRBV5-5,TRBD1
TGTGCCAGCAGCTTAGGGGGTTCACCCCTCCACTTT,CASSLGGSPLHF,TRBJ1-6,-,TRBV7-9,-
TGTGCCAGCAGGGGTGGCAACTATGGCTACACCTTC,CASRGGNYGYTF,TRBJ1-2,-,TRBV6-5,-
TGTGCCATCAGCCCGGGAGTCTATACCAACGAGCAGTACTTC,CAISPGVYTNEQYF,TRBJ2-7,-,TRBV10-3,-
TGTGCCAGTAAGGGCAGCTCCCAGGACTATGGCTACACCTTC,CASKGSSQDYGYTF,TRBJ1-2,-,TRBV19,-
TGTGCCAGCAGTTTCCGGCGCGGGGAGCTGTTTTTT,CASSFRRGELFF,TRBJ2-2,-,TRBV28,-
TGTGCCAGTAGCCCGGGACAGAATAATTCACCCCTCCACTTT,CASSPGQNNSPLHF,TRBJ1-6,-,TRBV19,TRBD1
TGTGCCAGCCGCGGACAGACGGACAACTATGGCTACACCTTC,CASRGQTDNYGYTF,TRBJ1-2,-,TRBV4-2,-
TGCGCCAGCAGCCCGGGACAAATCAATGAGCAGTTCTTC,CASSPGQINEQFF,TRBJ2-1,-,TRBV5-1,-
TGTGCCAGCAGCGCCTCCGGGACAGGGGGTGACGAGCAGTACTTC,CASSASGTGGDEQYF,TRBJ2-7,-,TRBV9,TRBD1
TGTGCCAGCAGTACTAGCGGGAGGGGGGACGAGCAGTACTTC,CASSTSGRGDEQYF,TRBJ2-7,once,TRBV7-2,TRBD2
TGTGCCAGCAGGAGCGGGTCAAGCTCCTACGAGCAGTACTTC,CASRSGSSSYEQYF,TRBJ2-7,-,TRBV28,-
TGTGCCAGCACCCTGTCAGGGTTAGCTTACGAGCAGTACTTC,CASTLSGLAYEQYF,TRBJ2-7,-,TRBV6-5,-
TGTGCCAGCAGCTTAGTATCGGCTGTTCAAGAGACCCAGTACTTC,CASSLVSAVQETQYF,TRBJ2-5,-,TRBV7-2,-
TGTGCCTGGAGGCCGACTAGCGGGAGACTAAGGGAGCAGTTCTTC,CAWRPTSGRLREQFF,TRBJ2-1,few,TRBV30,TRBD2
TGTGCCAGCAAGACTAGCGGGAGATCCTACAATGAGCAGTTCTTC,CASKTSGRSYNEQFF,TRBJ2-1,-,TRBV27,TRBD2
TGTGCCACCTCATACAGGGGACTCTGGTACTACACCTTC,CATSYRGLWYYTF,TRBJ1-2,-,TRBV28,TRBD1
TGTGCCAGCTCCTTCGACATAAGGGCGAACACCATATATTTT,CASSFDIRANTIYF,TRBJ1-3,-,TRBV18,-
TGTGCCAGCAGCGAGAACCGGGACAGGGGCACTGAAGCTTTCTTT,CASSENRDRGTEAFF,TRBJ1-1,-,TRBV9,TRBD1
TGTGCCAGCAGTTCCGGGACTAGCGGCCCATTTGATACGCAGTATTTT,CASSSGTSGPFDTQYF,TRBJ2-3,-,TRBV6-5,TRBD2
TGCGCCAGCAGCTTGGGACATCAGGGCGGAGAGACCCAGTACTTC,CASSLGHQGGETQYF,TRBJ2-5,-,TRBV5-1,-
TGCAGTGCCCCCAGCGAGACTGAAGCTTTCTTT,CSAPSETEAFF,TRBJ1-1,-,TRBV20-1,-
TGTGCCAGCAGCTTAGACCAGCGGGGGATTGAAGCTTTCTTT,CASSLDQRGIEAFF,TRBJ1-1,-,TRBV7-8,-
TGTGCCAGCAGCCCCGTGGGCAGGGCGTTGAACTATGGCTACACCTTC,CASSPVGRALNYGYTF,TRBJ1-2,-,TRBV7-9,-
TGTGCGCATGGCGGGAGAGACACCGGGGAGCTGTTTTTT,CAHGGRDTGELFF,TRBJ2-2,-,TRBV6-5,TRBD2
TGTGCCACCGCGGACAACCCACAAGAGACCCAGTACTTC,CATADNPQETQYF,TRBJ2-5,-,TRBV19,-
TGTGCCATCTCAGGGTCCGTCCGCGAGCAGTACTTC,CAISGSVREQYF,TRBJ2-7,-,TRBV10-3,-
TGTGCCAGCTCACCACCGGGGATCTCTGGAAACACCATATATTTT,CASSPPGISGNTIYF,TRBJ1-3,once,TRBV18,-
TGTGCCAGCAGAACCATGGCAGGGGGCTCCTACGAGCAGTACTTC,CASRTMAGGSYEQYF,TRBJ2-7,few,TRBV6-6,TRBD1
TGTGCCAGCAGTGATTGGGCAGAAGGAGGCTACACCTTC,CASSDWAEGGYTF,TRBJ1-2,-,TRBV6-1,-
TGTGCCAGCAGTCTTCGGGGTAACTATGAGCAGTTCTTC,CASSLRGNYEQFF,TRBJ2-1,-,TRBV27,-
TGTGCCTCCCGGGACAGGGAAAGCCATGAGCAGTTCTTC,CASRDRESHEQFF,TRBJ2-1,-,TRBV10-3,TRBD1
TGTGCCAGCCGCCCAGGAGGCTCCTACAATGAGCAGTTCTTC,CASRPGGSYNEQFF,TRBJ2-1,-,TRBV5-8,-